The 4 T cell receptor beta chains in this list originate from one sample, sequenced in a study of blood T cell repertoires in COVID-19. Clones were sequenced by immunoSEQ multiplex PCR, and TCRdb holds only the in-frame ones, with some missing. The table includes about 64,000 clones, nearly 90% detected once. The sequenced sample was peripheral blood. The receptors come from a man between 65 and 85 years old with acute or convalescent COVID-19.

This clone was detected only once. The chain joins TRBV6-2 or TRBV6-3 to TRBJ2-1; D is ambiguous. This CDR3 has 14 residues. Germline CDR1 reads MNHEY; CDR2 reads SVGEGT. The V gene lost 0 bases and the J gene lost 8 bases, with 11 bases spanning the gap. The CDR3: CASSYSRVLDEQFF. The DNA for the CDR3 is TGTGCCAGCAGTTACTCCCGGGTATTGGATGAGCAGTTCTTC.

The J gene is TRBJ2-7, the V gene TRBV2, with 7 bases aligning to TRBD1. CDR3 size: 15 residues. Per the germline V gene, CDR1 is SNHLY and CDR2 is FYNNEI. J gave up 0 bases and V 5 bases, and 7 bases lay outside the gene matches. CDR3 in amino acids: CASSYRGRSSYEQYF. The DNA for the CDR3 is TGTGCCAGCAGTTACAGGGGACGTAGCTCCTACGAGCAGTACTTC.

CDR3 region: CASSSEGTGNGSPLHF. The CDR3 region has the DNA TGCGCCAGCAGCAGTGAGGGGACAGGGAATGGCTCACCCCTCCACTTT. The J gene is TRBJ1-6, the V gene TRBV5-1; TRBD1 agrees at 9 bases. This CDR3 spans 16 amino acids. Germline CDR1 is SGHRS and CDR2 is YFSETQ. The junction had 12 bases not matched to a gene; V was cut back by 4 bases and J by 10 bases. The entire variable domain, with the rest obtained from reference TRBV5-1 and TRBJ1-6, is as follows: KAGVTQTPRYLIKTRGQQVTLSCSPISGHRSVSWYQQTPGQGLQFLFEYFSETQRNKGNFPGRFSGRQFSNSRSEMNVSTLELGDSALYLCASSSEGTGNGSPLHFGNGTRLTVT.

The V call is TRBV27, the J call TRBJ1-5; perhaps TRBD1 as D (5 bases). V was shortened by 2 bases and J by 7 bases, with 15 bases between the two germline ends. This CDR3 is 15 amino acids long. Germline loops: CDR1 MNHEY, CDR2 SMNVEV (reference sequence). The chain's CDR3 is CASSLRARGSQPQHF. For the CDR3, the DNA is TGTGCCAGCAGTTTAAGGGCACGGGGGTCCCAGCCCCAGCATTTT.